This T cell receptor (beta chain) derives from a study of blood T cell repertoires in COVID-19. Trimming took 7 bases from V and 4 from J, leaving 13 bases between them. Germline V CDR1 and CDR2: WSHSY, SAAADI. The CDR3 loop spans 13 amino acids. Profiled with immunoSEQ multiplex PCR; TCRdb holds only in-frame clones, not every one. The sample carries approximately 120,000 clones, 88% recorded once. V and J are TRBV10-2 and TRBJ1-1, with D perhaps TRBD1 (5 bases). This clonotype was obtained from a human donor in a cohort sampled during active COVID-19. Sequenced input: peripheral blood. This CDR3 reads CASTRGYSTEAFF. CDR3 nucleotides: TGCGCCAGCACTAGGGGCTACTCCACTGAAGCTTTCTTT.